This T cell receptor (beta chain) originates from a study of cytomegalovirus exposure and HLA in healthy donors (dated by TCRdb to 2015 to 2018). In the study overall: A later analysis indicated that the 130 or so validation repertoires were generated on the platform also employed for the 650 to 850 repertoires of the first cohort. The aim of the study was to test whether cataloging public T cell receptors could identify signatures of past pathogen exposure. Along with the roughly 700-subject first cohort, a separate validation cohort of over 90 different subjects was used. To predict cytomegalovirus infection status, the study combined high-throughput TCR immunosequencing, statistical association of individual TCRs with disease status, and machine learning. Overall study results and their limits: In vitro tests confirmed that a few of the cytomegalovirus-associated TCR beta chains recognize cytomegalovirus antigens. A total of about 180 TCR beta chains were listed by the study as associated with cytomegalovirus. The authors suggested that the approach could potentially be extended to other disease states and immunological phenotypes. The classifier was reported to diagnose cytomegalovirus status with high specificity and sensitivity in both the original cohort and the validation cohort. A later analysis had no HLA typing for the validation cohort, so co-occurrence there was scored across all 120 or so repertoires. Across donors, most TCR sequences were observed very rarely, whereas some public TCRs were present in many individuals. Subsequent analysis determined that TCRs grouped into clusters in the first cohort also showed a tendency toward co-occurrence across the roughly 120 validation repertoires, and 90% to 95% of cluster scores exceeded 0.

Library preparation employed the immunoSEQ multiplex PCR assay. The authors' analysis ran thus. A statistical classification framework was built to diagnose cytomegalovirus status from the catalog of TCR beta chain sequences. The clones in this table, taken by TCRdb from immuneACCESS, are in-frame only. Not every clone is retained; where verified, under half of the shortfall comes from an unresolved V gene, and the cause of the rest is unknown. V and J calls and clone size are as listed in that table; D and trimming were resolved from the DNA. This sample has over 200,000 clones in its table, and 80% to 90% of those were observed once. The ten most abundant clones make up about 2.7% of the sample. A word on this clone: This clone's antigen is unknown. Per-base qualities were not stored, and no clone one base away is much larger.

The donors were included in the validation cohort of roughly 120 subjects, a group kept apart from the roughly 690-subject first cohort. A distance of 11 bases separates the germline ends of V and J, which lose 2 bases and 0 bases respectively. The CDR1 and CDR2 encoded by the germline V gene (reference sequence) are GTSNPN and SVGIG. The CDR3 contains 14 residues, cysteine and phenylalanine counted. Just the 42-base CDR3 DNA is kept, in frame starting at base 1. This chain is built from TRBV30 and TRBJ2-7, with a tentative D gene TRBD1 over 5 matching bases. The source material was PBMCs. The TCR sequence derives from a woman younger than 35 in good health and CMV-seronegative. The base sequence is TGTGCCTGGAGTACAACAGGTAGCTCCTACGAGCAGTACTTC. It translates as CAWSTTGSSYEQYF.